These T cell receptor beta chains were read from a single sample in a study of OX40 agonist ivuxolimab in advanced cancers. The method was immunoSEQ multiplex PCR; TCRdb's version includes in-frame clones alone and lacks a portion of them. The table includes about 24,000 clones, about 86% detected once. Sequences were derived from CD4+ or CD8+ T cells sorted from blood, sampled in a trial of the OX40 agonist ivuxolimab. Every receptor here comes from an adult with an advanced solid tumor such as melanoma, head and neck, liver or kidney cancer. Each CDR3 is given with its conserved first and last residue.

v_call: TRBV5-1
j_call: TRBJ1-1
cdr3_aa: CASSLEGRNTEAFF

v_call: TRBV30
j_call: TRBJ1-5
cdr3_aa: CAWSVGGGQPQHF

v_call: TRBV4-1
j_call: TRBJ2-7
cdr3_aa: CASSQGTALYF

v_call: TRBV5-4
j_call: TRBJ2-1
cdr3_aa: CASNPGQTNEQFF

v_call: TRBV7-6
j_call: TRBJ2-7
cdr3_aa: CASSPPGTKTEPYEQYF

v_call: TRBV6-5
j_call: TRBJ2-2
cdr3_aa: CASSWTSGPGELFF

v_call: TRBV7-9
j_call: TRBJ2-1
cdr3_aa: CASSLADREPRGGQFF

v_call: TRBV11-2
j_call: TRBJ1-2
cdr3_aa: CASTGTGDYGYTF

v_call: TRBV28
j_call: TRBJ1-2
cdr3_aa: CASSPWGGRNYGYTF

v_call: TRBV6-6
j_call: TRBJ2-1
cdr3_aa: CASSYSIREGGQFF

v_call: TRBV19
j_call: TRBJ2-1
cdr3_aa: CASSLGGTGSSYNEQFF

v_call: TRBV19
j_call: TRBJ2-1
cdr3_aa: CASSVGLAGNEQFF

v_call: TRBV5-1
j_call: TRBJ2-3
cdr3_aa: CASSLVSTDTQYF

v_call: TRBV5-1
j_call: TRBJ1-2
cdr3_aa: CASKKQGAPNYGYTF

v_call: TRBV27
j_call: TRBJ2-3
cdr3_aa: CASSFSVRSTDTQYF

v_call: TRBV27
j_call: TRBJ2-7
cdr3_aa: CASSLASGRYEQYF

v_call: TRBV27
j_call: .
cdr3_aa: CASTRDPRGPEQYF

v_call: TRBV7-8
j_call: TRBJ2-3
cdr3_aa: CASSFGATQYF

v_call: TRBV27
j_call: TRBJ2-7
cdr3_aa: CASSPKQGSYEQYF

v_call: TRBV5-1
j_call: TRBJ2-3
cdr3_aa: CASSGGLAGITDTQYF